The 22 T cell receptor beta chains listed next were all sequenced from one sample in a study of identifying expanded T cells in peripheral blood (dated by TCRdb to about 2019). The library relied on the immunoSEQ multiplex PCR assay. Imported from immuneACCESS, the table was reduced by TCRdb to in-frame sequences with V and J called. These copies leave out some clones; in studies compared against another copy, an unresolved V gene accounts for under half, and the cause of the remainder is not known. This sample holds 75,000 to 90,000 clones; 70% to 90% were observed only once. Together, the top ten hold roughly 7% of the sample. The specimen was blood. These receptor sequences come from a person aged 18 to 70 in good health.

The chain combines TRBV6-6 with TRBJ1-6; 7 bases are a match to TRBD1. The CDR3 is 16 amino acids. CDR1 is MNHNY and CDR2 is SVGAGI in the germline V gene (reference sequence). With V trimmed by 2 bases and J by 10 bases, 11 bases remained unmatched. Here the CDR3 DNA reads TGTGCCAGCAGTTACGACAGGGTGGGCGTAGGATCACCCCTCCACTTT. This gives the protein CASSYDRVGVGSPLHF.

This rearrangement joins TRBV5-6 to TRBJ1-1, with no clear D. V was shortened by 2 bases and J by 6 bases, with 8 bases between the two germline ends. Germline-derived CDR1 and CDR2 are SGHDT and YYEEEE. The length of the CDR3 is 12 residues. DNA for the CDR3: TGTGCCAGCAGCTTCAGAATGGCTGAAGCTTTCTTT. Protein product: CASSFRMAEAFF.

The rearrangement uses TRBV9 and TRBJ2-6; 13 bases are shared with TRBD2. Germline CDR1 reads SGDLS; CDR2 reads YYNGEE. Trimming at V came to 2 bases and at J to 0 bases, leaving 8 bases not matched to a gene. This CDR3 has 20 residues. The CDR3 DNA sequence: TGTGCCAGCAGCGTTCCGAACAGGACTAGCGGGAGCTCTGGGGCCAACGTCCTGACTTTC. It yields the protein CASSVPNRTSGSSGANVLTF.

CDR3 sequence (DNA): TGTGCCACCAGCAGTGGGGCCAACGGCGGTGCAAGGGGCTACACCTTC. It specifies CATSSGANGGARGYTF. V is TRBV15 and J is TRBJ1-2; weak D call: TRBD1 (5 bases). Germline V lookup: CDR1 LNHNV, CDR2 YYDKDF (reference sequence). This CDR3 has 16 residues. The ends were cut back, 3 bases at V and 8 bases at J, with 22 bases in the middle.

CDR3 nucleotide sequence: TGTGCCAGCAGTTACTCAGGGAAAGAGCAGTACTTC. Amino acids: CASSYSGKEQYF. The chain is built from TRBV6-5 and TRBJ2-7; no clear D gene. CDR1 MNHEY and CDR2 SVGAGI come from the germline V gene. The V end lost 0 bases, the J end lost 7 bases, and 7 bases lay between the germline ends. The CDR3 is 12 residues long.

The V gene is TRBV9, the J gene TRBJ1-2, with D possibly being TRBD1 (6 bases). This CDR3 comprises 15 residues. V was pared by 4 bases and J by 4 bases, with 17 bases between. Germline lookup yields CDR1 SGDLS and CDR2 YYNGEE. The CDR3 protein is CASSQSAGGGYGYTF. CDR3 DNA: TGTGCCAGCAGCCAGAGCGCGGGAGGGGGCTATGGCTACACCTTC.

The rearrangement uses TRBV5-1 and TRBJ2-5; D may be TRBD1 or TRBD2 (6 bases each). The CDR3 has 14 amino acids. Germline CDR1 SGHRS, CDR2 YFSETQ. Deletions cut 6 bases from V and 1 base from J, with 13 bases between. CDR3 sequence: CASNGGRPQETQYF. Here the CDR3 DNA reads TGCGCCAGCAACGGGGGCCGCCCCCAAGAGACCCAGTACTTC. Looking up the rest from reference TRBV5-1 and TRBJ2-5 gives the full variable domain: KAGVTQTPRYLIKTRGQQVTLSCSPISGHRSVSWYQQTPGQGLQFLFEYFSETQRNKGNFPGRFSGRQFSNSRSEMNVSTLELGDSALYLCASNGGRPQETQYFGPGTRLLVL.

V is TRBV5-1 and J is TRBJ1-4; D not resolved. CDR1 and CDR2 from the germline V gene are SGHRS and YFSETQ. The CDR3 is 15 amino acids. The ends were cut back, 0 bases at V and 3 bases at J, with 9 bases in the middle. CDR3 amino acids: CASSLAPGPNEKLFF. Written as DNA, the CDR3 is TGCGCCAGCAGCTTGGCCCCAGGTCCTAATGAAAAACTGTTTTTT.

This CDR3 is CASSETSYEQYF. As DNA, the CDR3 is TGTGCCAGCAGTGAAACGTCCTACGAGCAGTACTTC. The J gene is TRBJ2-7, the V gene TRBV6-1; the D is unclear. This CDR3 has 12 residues. Germline lookup yields CDR1 MNHNS and CDR2 SASEGT. V was cut by 2 bases and J by 1 base, with 3 bases left in between.

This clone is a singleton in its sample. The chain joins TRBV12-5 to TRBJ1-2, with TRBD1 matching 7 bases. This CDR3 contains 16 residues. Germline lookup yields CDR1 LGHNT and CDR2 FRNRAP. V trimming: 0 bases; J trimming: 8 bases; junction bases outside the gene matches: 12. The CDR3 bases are TGTGCTAGTGGTTTGGTACAGGGCAGGGGGGCCCGAGGCTACACCTTC. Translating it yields CASGLVQGRGARGYTF.

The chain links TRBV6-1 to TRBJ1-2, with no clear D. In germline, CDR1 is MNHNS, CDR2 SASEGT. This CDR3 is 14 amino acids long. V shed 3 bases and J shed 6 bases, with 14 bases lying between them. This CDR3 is CASSDPGLIDGYTF. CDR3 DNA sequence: TGTGCCAGCAGTGACCCGGGCCTGATAGATGGCTACACCTTC.

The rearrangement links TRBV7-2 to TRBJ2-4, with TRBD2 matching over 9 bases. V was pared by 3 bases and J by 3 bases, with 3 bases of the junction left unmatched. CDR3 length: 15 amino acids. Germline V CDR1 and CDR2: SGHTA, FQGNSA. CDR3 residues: CASSLLLAGKNIQYF. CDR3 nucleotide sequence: TGTGCCAGCAGCTTGCTACTAGCGGGCAAAAACATTCAGTACTTC.

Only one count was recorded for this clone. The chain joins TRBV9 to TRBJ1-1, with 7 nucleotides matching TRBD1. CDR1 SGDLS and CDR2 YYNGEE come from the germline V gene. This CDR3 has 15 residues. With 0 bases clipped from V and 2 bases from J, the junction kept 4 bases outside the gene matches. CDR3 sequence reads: CASSVEPGGNTEAFF. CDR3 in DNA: TGTGCCAGCAGCGTAGAACCAGGGGGAAACACTGAAGCTTTCTTT.

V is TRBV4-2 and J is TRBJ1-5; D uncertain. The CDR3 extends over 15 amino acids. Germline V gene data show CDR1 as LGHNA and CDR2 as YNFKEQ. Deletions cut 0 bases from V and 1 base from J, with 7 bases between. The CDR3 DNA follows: TGTGCCAGCAGCCAAGAAGTCAGCAGCAATCAGCCCCAGCATTTT. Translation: CASSQEVSSNQPQHF.

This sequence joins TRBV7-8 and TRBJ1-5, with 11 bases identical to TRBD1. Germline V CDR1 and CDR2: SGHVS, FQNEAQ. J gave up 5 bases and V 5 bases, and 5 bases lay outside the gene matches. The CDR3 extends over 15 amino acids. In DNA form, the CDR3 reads TGTGCCAGCAGCATGGGACAGGGGGGTTATCAGCCCCAGCATTTT. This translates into CASSMGQGGYQPQHF.

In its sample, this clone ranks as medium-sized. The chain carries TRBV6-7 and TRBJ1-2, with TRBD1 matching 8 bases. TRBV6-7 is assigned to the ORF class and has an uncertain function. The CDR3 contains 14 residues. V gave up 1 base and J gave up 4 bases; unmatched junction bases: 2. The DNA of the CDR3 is TGTGCCAGCAGTTACTGGACAGGGATCTATGGCTACACCTTC. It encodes CASSYWTGIYGYTF.

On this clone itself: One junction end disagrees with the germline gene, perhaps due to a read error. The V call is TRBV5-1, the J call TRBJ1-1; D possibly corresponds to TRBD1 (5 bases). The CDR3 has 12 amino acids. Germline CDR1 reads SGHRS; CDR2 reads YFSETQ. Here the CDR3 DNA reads TGTGCCAGCAGCTTGCGGGGGACTGAAGCTTTCTTT. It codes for CASSLRGTEAFF. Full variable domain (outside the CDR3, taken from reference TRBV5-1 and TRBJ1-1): KAGVTQTPRYLIKTRGQQVTLSCSPISGHRSVSWYQQTPGQGLQFLFEYFSETQRNKGNFPGRFSGRQFSNSRSEMNVSTLELGDSALYLCASSLRGTEAFFGQGTRLTVV.

The CDR3 nucleotides read TGTGCCAGTAGTTGGGGAAGTGGATCCGGCTACGAGCAGTACTTC. Its protein is CASSWGSGSGYEQYF. The genes are TRBV19 and TRBJ2-7, with unresolved D. With 5 bases removed from V and 3 bases from J, the gap between germline ends came to 17 bases. CDR3 length equals 15 residues. The germline CDR1 and CDR2 sequences are LNHDA and SQIVND (reference sequence).

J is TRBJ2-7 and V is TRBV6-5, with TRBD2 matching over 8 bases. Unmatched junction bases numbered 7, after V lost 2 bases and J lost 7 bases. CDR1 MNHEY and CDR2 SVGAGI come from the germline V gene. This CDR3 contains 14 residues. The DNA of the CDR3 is TGTGCCAGCAGTTACAGGGCGGGGGGACTAGAGCAGTACTTC. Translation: CASSYRAGGLEQYF.

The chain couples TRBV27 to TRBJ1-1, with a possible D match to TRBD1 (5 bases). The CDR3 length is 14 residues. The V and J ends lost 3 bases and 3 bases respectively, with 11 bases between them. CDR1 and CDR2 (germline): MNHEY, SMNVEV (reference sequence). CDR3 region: CASSFSDSYTEAFF. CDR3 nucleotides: TGTGCCAGCAGTTTCAGCGACAGTTACACTGAAGCTTTCTTT.

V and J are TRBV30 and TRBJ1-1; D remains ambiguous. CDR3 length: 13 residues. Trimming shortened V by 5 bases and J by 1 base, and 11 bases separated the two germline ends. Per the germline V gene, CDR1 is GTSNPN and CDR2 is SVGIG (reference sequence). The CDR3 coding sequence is TGTGCCTGGGCCCGTCAATCGAACACTGAAGCTTTCTTT. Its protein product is CAWARQSNTEAFF.

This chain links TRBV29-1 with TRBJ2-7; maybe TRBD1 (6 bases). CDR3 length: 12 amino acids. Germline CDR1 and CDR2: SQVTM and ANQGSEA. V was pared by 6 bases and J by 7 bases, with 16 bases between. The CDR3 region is CSVLQGYEEQYF. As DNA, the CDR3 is TGCAGCGTCCTTCAGGGGTACGAAGAGCAGTACTTC.